This entry lists 11 T cell receptor beta chains sequenced from one sample in a study of naive CD8 T cells in extremely preterm neonates. The method was immunoSEQ multiplex PCR; TCRdb's version includes in-frame clones alone and lacks a portion of them. The sample lists around 4,900 clones; under 99% were seen once. Sequencing used naive CD8+ T cells from blood. The receptors stem from a human donor in good health.

The J gene is TRBJ2-1, the V gene TRBV7-9; D may be TRBD1 (5 bases). The germline CDR1 and CDR2 sequences are SEHNR and FQNEAQ (reference sequence). The CDR3 loop spans 11 amino acids. Trimming took 4 bases from V and 14 from J, leaving 12 bases between them. The CDR3 DNA sequence: TGTGCCAGCAGCTATCCAGGGTTGGAGTTCTTC. Translating gives CASSYPGLEFF. The full variable domain, its missing parts supplied by reference TRBV7-9 and TRBJ2-1, is DTGVSQNPRHKITKRGQNVTFRCDPISEHNRLYWYRQTLGQGPEFLTYFQNEAQLEKSRLLSDRFSAERPKGSFSTLEIQRTEQGDSAMYLCASSYPGLEFFGPGTRLTVL.

The chain has TRBV27 and TRBJ2-7; TRBD1 matches 10 bases. Germline V lookup: CDR1 MNHEY, CDR2 SMNVEV (reference sequence). With V trimmed by 5 bases and J by 2 bases, 12 bases remained unmatched. This CDR3 is built from 17 residues. The CDR3: CASSPNIPGQGTYEQYF. Written as DNA, the CDR3 is TGTGCCAGCAGTCCCAATATTCCGGGACAGGGGACCTACGAGCAGTACTTC.

V is TRBV2 and J is TRBJ2-7; possible D gene TRBD2, 6 bases. Germline V lookup: CDR1 SNHLY, CDR2 FYNNEI. This CDR3 is built from 17 residues. V was trimmed by 4 bases and J by 1 base, leaving 20 bases between them. The CDR3 loop is CASSVPTGGIASYEQYF. The CDR3 DNA follows: TGTGCCAGCAGTGTCCCGACTGGCGGGATCGCTTCCTACGAGCAGTACTTC.

This chain joins TRBV5-5 and TRBJ2-3, with a tentative D call TRBD1 (5 bases). This CDR3 is built from 14 residues. Trimming cost V 4 bases and J 0 bases, with 9 bases left between them. Germline V gene sequence: CDR1 SGHKS, CDR2 YYEKEE (reference sequence). The CDR3 DNA sequence: TGTGCCAGCAGCGAGACAGCCAGCACAGATACGCAGTATTTT. Protein sequence: CASSETASTDTQYF.

The J gene is TRBJ2-1, the V gene TRBV7-9; D unresolved. This CDR3 contains 15 residues. Trimming took off 5 bases at V and 0 bases at J, with 11 bases between the two ends. Germline V CDR1 and CDR2: SEHNR, FQNEAQ (reference sequence). The CDR3 DNA is TGTGCCAGCAGCCCGCCCCTGAGCTCCTACAATGAGCAGTTCTTC. Protein: CASSPPLSSYNEQFF.

This rearrangement joins TRBV13 to TRBJ2-7, with D perhaps TRBD2 (6 bases). V was pared by 0 bases and J by 3 bases, with 9 bases between. The CDR3 is 14 residues long. Per the germline V gene, CDR1 is PRHDT and CDR2 is FYEKMQ (reference sequence). The CDR3 sequence is CASSLGRELYEQYF. The CDR3 region has the DNA TGTGCCAGCAGCTTAGGGCGGGAACTCTACGAGCAGTACTTC.

The genes are TRBV5-1 and TRBJ1-3, with D hard to call. Deletions cut 6 bases from V and 4 bases from J, with 11 bases between. The CDR3 runs to 13 residues. Germline CDR1 reads SGHRS; CDR2 reads YFSETQ. DNA for the CDR3: TGCGCCAGCACCGAAGGAGGAGGAAACACCATATATTTT. It is translated as CASTEGGGNTIYF.

The CDR3 region is CASSVAGGRDEQYF. CDR3 DNA: TGTGCCAGCAGCGTAGCCGGGGGTCGGGACGAGCAGTACTTC. The chain has TRBV9 and TRBJ2-7; TRBD2 might be the D (6 bases). V shed 0 bases and J shed 5 bases, with 12 bases lying between them. The V gene's germline CDR1 is SGDLS and CDR2 YYNGEE. The CDR3 has 14 amino acids. Based on the CDR3 plus reference TRBV9 and TRBJ2-7, the full variable domain is DSGVTQTPKHLITATGQRVTLRCSPRSGDLSVYWYQQSLDQGLQFLIQYYNGEERAKGNILERFSAQQFPDLHSELNLSSLELGDSALYFCASSVAGGRDEQYFGPGTRLTVT.

This chain joins TRBV6-6 and TRBJ2-1; 14 nucleotides agree with TRBD2. V trimming: 6 bases; J trimming: 8 bases; junction bases outside the gene matches: 6. The length of the CDR3 is 15 residues. Germline CDR1 reads MNHNY; CDR2 reads SVGAGI (reference sequence). The CDR3 protein is CASSSPGLAGDEQFF. CDR3 nucleotide sequence: TGTGCCAGCAGCTCTCCGGGACTAGCGGGAGATGAGCAGTTCTTC.

The CDR3 region has the DNA TGTGCCAGCAGCCCTGGGACAGGGGTGGCCTACGAGCAGTACTTC. Amino acid sequence: CASSPGTGVAYEQYF. V gene TRBV5-6 combines with J gene TRBJ2-5, with 10 positions matching TRBD1. Near its end, the DNA agrees better with TRBJ2-7, so the J call may be wrong. Germline loops: CDR1 SGHDT, CDR2 YYEEEE. The CDR3 covers 15 residues.

The V call is TRBV27, the J call TRBJ1-4, with TRBD1 identical over 7 bases. The J segment lost 4 bases and the V segment lost 6 bases, leaving 5 bases of the junction unmatched. This CDR3 has 14 residues. Germline assignment: CDR1 MNHEY and CDR2 SMNVEV (reference sequence). CDR3 in amino acids: CASRLTGFNEKLFF. CDR3 bases: TGTGCCAGCAGGCTGACAGGGTTTAATGAAAAACTGTTTTTT.